The entry below describes one T cell receptor (beta chain). The entry originates in a study of blood T cell repertoires in COVID-19. Across the study: Donors in the United States, Italy and Spain gave samples during acute or convalescent COVID-19. PBMCs, B-cell-depleted T cells, or T cells were the source of the cDNA or gDNA that made up the material.

V lost 5 bases to trimming and J lost 3 bases; unmatched junction nucleotides: 6. Germline values: CDR1 MNHEY, CDR2 SVGEGT. The CDR3 loop spans 15 amino acids. The assay was immunoSEQ multiplex PCR, and TCRdb's table has in-frame clones only and misses some. The sample contains roughly 72,000 clones, almost 90% of which appear only once. This receptor was identified in a human donor in a cohort sampled during active COVID-19. The sample taken for sequencing was peripheral blood. V is TRBV6-2 or TRBV6-3 and J is TRBJ2-1; 8 positions match TRBD2. The CDR3 coding sequence is TGTGCCAGCAGTCGTAGCGGGGTTGACTACAATGAGCAGTTCTTC. It yields the protein CASSRSGVDYNEQFF.